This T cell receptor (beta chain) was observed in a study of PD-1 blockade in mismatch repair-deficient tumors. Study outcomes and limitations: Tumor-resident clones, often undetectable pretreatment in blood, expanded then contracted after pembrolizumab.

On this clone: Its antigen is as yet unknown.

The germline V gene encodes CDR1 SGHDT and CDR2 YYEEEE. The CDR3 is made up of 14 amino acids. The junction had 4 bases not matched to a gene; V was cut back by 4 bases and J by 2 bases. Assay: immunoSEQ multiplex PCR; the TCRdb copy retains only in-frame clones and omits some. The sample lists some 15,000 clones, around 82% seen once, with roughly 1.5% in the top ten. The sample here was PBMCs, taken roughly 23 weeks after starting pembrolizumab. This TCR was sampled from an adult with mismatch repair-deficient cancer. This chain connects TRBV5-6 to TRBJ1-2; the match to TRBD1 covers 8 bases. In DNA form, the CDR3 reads TGTGCCAGCAGCCCAGGGGGCTTGAACTATGGCTACACCTTC. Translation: CASSPGGLNYGYTF. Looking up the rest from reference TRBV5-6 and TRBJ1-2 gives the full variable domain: DAGVTQSPTHLIKTRGQQVTLRCSPKSGHDTVSWYQQALGQGPQFIFQYYEEEERQRGNFPDRFSGHQFPNYSSELNVNALLLGDSALYLCASSPGGLNYGYTFGSGTRLTVV.